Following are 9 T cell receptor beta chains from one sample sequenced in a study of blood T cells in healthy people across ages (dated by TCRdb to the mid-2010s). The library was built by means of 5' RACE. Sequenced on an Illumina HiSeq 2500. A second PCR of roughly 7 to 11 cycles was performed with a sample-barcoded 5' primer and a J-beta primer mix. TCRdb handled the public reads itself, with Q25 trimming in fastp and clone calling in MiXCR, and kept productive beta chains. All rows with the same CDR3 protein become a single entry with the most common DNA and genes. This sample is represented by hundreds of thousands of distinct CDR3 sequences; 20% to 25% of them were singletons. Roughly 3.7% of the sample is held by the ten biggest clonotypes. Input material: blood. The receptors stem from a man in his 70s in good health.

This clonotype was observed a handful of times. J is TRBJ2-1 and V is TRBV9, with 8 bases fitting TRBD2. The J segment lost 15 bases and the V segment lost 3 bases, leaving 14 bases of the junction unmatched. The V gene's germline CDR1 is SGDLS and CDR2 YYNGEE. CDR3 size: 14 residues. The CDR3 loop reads CASSALGLAGPGFF. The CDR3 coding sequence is TGTGCCAGCAGCGCCTTGGGGCTAGCGGGTCCGGGGTTCTTC.

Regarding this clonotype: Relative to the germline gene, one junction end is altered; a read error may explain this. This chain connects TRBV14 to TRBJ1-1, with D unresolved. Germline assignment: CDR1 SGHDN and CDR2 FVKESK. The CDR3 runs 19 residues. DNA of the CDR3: TGTGCCAGCAGCCAAGAGGGGAAGAGGGTCCGGAGGATGTACACTGAGGCTTTCTTT. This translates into CASSQEGKRVRRMYTEAFF.

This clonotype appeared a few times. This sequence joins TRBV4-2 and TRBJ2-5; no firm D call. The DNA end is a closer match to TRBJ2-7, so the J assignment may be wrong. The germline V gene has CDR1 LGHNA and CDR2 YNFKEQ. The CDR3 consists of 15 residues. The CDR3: CASSQDRQETYEQYF. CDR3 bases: TGTGCCAGCAGCCAAGATAGGCAGGAAACCTACGAGCAGTACTTC.

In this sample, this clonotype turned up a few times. The CDR3 reads CASSRAGGGFTDTQYF. In DNA, the CDR3 is TGTGCCAGCAGCCGCGCAGGGGGCGGCTTCACAGATACGCAGTATTTT. The chain is built from TRBV3-1 and TRBJ2-3, with 8 bases identical to TRBD1. J was trimmed by 2 bases and V by 4 bases; bases with no gene match: 8. The germline V gene encodes CDR1 LGHDT and CDR2 YNNKEL (reference sequence). The CDR3 runs to 16 residues.

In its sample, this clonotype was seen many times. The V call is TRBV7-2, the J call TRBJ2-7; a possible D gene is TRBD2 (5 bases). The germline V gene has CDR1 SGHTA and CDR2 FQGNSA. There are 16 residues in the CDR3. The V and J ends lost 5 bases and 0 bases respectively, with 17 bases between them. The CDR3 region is CASSPRGRKSSYEQYF. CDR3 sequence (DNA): TGTGCCAGCAGCCCTCGCGGGCGCAAGAGCTCCTACGAGCAGTACTTC.

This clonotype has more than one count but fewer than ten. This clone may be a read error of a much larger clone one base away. The DNA for the CDR3 is TGCGCCAGCAGCTTGGGACAGCCCTCCTACGAGCAGTACTTC. Protein sequence: CASSLGQPSYEQYF. The rearrangement joins TRBV5-1 to TRBJ2-7; TRBD1 might be the D (5 bases). V was trimmed by 0 bases and J by 0 bases, leaving 7 bases between them. Per germline, CDR1 SGHRS and CDR2 YFSETQ. The CDR3 runs 14 residues. The full variable domain, completed using reference TRBV5-1 and TRBJ2-7, is KAGVTQTPRYLIKTRGQQVTLSCSPISGHRSVSWYQQTPGQGLQFLFEYFSETQRNKGNFPGRFSGRQFSNSRSEMNVSTLELGDSALYLCASSLGQPSYEQYFGPGTRLTVT.

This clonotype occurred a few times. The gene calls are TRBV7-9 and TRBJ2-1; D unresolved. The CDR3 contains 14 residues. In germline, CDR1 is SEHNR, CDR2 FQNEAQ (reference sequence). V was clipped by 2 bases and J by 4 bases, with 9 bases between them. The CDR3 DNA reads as TGTGCCAGCAGCTTACGAGACGGATACAATGAGCAGTTCTTC. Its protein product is CASSLRDGYNEQFF.

The CDR3 nucleotides read TGCAGGGGCGATAGCGGAGACTCAAGCTACGAGCAGTACTTC. Its protein product is CRGDSGDSSYEQYF. The V and J genes are TRBV20-1 and TRBJ2-5, with a tentative D call TRBD2 (6 bases). The DNA end is a closer match to TRBJ2-7, so the J assignment may be wrong. The CDR3 contains 14 residues. The V gene's germline CDR1 is DFQATT and CDR2 SNEGSKA (reference sequence).

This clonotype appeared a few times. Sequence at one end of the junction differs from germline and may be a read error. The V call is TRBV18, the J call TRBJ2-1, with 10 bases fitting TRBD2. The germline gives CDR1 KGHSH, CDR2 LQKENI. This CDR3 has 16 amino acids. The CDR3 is CASSPPASGRVSEQFF. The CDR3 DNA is TGCGCCAGCTCACCACCGGCCAGCGGGAGGGTGAGTGAGCAGTTCTTC.